Below are 3 T cell receptor beta chains sequenced from a single sample in a study of shared clonotypes between healthy human individuals. Clones were sequenced by immunoSEQ multiplex PCR, and TCRdb holds only the in-frame ones, with some missing. The sample yields approximately 1,500,000 clones, around 98% seen once. The sequenced sample consisted of naive CD4+ T cells sorted from blood. Described subset: CD45RA+ positively selected. Every receptor here comes from a man aged 30 to 45 in good health.

The chain recombines TRBV10-3 with TRBJ2-1; TRBD2 matches at 10 bases. Germline V lookup: CDR1 ENHRY, CDR2 SYGVKD. The CDR3 contains 13 residues. V trimming: 6 bases; J trimming: 9 bases; junction bases outside the gene matches: 5. The CDR3 spells CAIRGTSVSEQFF. Written as DNA, the CDR3 is TGTGCCATCAGGGGGACTAGCGTCTCTGAGCAGTTCTTC.

This sequence joins TRBV7-6 and TRBJ2-2; D perhaps matches TRBD1 (6 bases). The germline V gene has CDR1 SGHVS and CDR2 FNYEAQ. CDR3 size: 15 residues. The V gene lost 2 bases and the J gene lost 1 base, with 8 bases spanning the gap. The CDR3: CASSLQGLNTGELFF. As DNA, the CDR3 is TGTGCCAGCAGCTTACAGGGGTTGAACACCGGGGAGCTGTTTTTT. The full variable domain, with the rest looked up from reference TRBV7-6 and TRBJ2-2, is GAGVSQSPRYKVTKRGQDVALRCDPISGHVSLYWYRQALGQGPEFLTYFNYEAQQDKSGLPNDRFSAERPEGSISTLTIQRTEQRDSAMYRCASSLQGLNTGELFFGEGSRLTVL.

The rearrangement joins TRBV5-4 to TRBJ2-3; 16 bases are shared with TRBD2. V shed 4 bases, J shed 5 bases, and the junction held 4 bases outside the gene matches. CDR1 is SGHNT, CDR2 YYREEE, per germline (reference sequence). The CDR3 sequence is 16 residues long. The CDR3 region has the DNA TGTGCCAGCAGCCTGGGACTAGCGGGAGGGTTAGATACGCAGTATTTT. Translation: CASSLGLAGGLDTQYF.